This is a list of T cell receptor beta chains from one sample in a study of T cells in Graves' hyperthyroidism and ophthalmopathy. TCRdb re-derived calls from the multiplex PCR reads in MiXCR, one entry per CDR3 protein. The sample shows 460,000 or so distinct CDR3 sequences, roughly an eighth of them seen only once. The source material was blood. Receptors originate from a woman between 18 and 29 years old with Graves' hyperthyroidism. Each CDR3 is given with its conserved first and last residue. The order of the fields is CDR3 protein, CDR3 DNA, V gene, J gene, clone size, D gene. D genes are given only for firm matches. Clone size is not always given. Where it is, it says once, few, many or a class for expanded clones.

CDR3aa: CASSPLDRYTF
CDR3nt: TGTGCCAGCAGCCCCCTGGATCGCTACACCTTC
v_gene: TRBV7-9
j_gene: TRBJ1-2
abundance: -
d_gene: -

CDR3aa: CASRSATSGLYNEQFF
CDR3nt: TGTGCCAGCAGGTCCGCAACTAGCGGATTATACAATGAGCAGTTCTTC
v_gene: TRBV6-1
j_gene: TRBJ2-1
abundance: few
d_gene: TRBD2

CDR3aa: CASGGGLWQPQHF
CDR3nt: TGTGCCAGCGGGGGGGGGCTTTGGCAGCCCCAGCATTTT
v_gene: TRBV5-8
j_gene: TRBJ1-5
abundance: -
d_gene: -

CDR3aa: CASSPQRGREGISEQYF
CDR3nt: TGCGCCAGCAGCCCCCAGCGGGGCCGCGAGGGGATTTCCGAGCAGTACTTC
v_gene: TRBV11-2
j_gene: TRBJ2-7
abundance: -
d_gene: TRBD2

CDR3aa: CASSFRTSGRAYEQFF
CDR3nt: TGTGCCAGCAGCTTCCGGACTAGCGGGAGGGCCTATGAGCAGTTCTTC
v_gene: TRBV11-2
j_gene: TRBJ2-1
abundance: few
d_gene: TRBD2

CDR3aa: CSARSSVGYNEQFF
CDR3nt: TGCAGTGCTAGATCTAGCGTAGGCTACAATGAGCAGTTCTTC
v_gene: TRBV20-1
j_gene: TRBJ2-1
abundance: few
d_gene: -

CDR3aa: CASSILRGSSYNEQFF
CDR3nt: TGTGCCAGCAGTATCTTACGGGGGAGCTCCTACAATGAGCAGTTCTTC
v_gene: TRBV6-1
j_gene: TRBJ2-1
abundance: few
d_gene: -

CDR3aa: CASSYRNRGGNEQFF
CDR3nt: TGTGCCAGCAGTTACCGAAACAGGGGGGGCAATGAGCAGTTCTTC
v_gene: TRBV6-9
j_gene: TRBJ2-1
abundance: -
d_gene: -

CDR3aa: CSASGGNEQFF
CDR3nt: TGCAGTGCCTCCGGGGGTAATGAGCAGTTCTTC
v_gene: TRBV20-1
j_gene: TRBJ2-1
abundance: many
d_gene: -

CDR3aa: CASSSSATQYF
CDR3nt: TGTGCCAGCAGTTCCTCAGCTACGCAGTATTTT
v_gene: TRBV28
j_gene: TRBJ2-3
abundance: many
d_gene: -

CDR3aa: CASSFNRRPGTDTQYF
CDR3nt: TGTGCCAGTAGTTTCAACAGGCGGCCGGGCACAGATACGCAGTATTTT
v_gene: TRBV19
j_gene: TRBJ2-3
abundance: -
d_gene: -

CDR3aa: CASSPQVVDSQPQHF
CDR3nt: TGTGCCAGCAGCCCCCAGGTGGTGGATAGTCAGCCCCAGCATTTT
v_gene: TRBV28
j_gene: TRBJ1-5
abundance: few
d_gene: -

CDR3aa: CASRLGGSADTQYF
CDR3nt: TGCGCCAGCAGGCTTGGGGGGAGCGCAGATACGCAGTATTTT
v_gene: TRBV10-2
j_gene: TRBJ2-3
abundance: few
d_gene: -

CDR3aa: CASSDLSGRGNNEQFF
CDR3nt: TGTGCCAGCAGTGACTTAAGCGGGAGAGGGAACAATGAGCAGTTCTTC
v_gene: TRBV6-1
j_gene: TRBJ2-1
abundance: -
d_gene: TRBD2

CDR3aa: CSARPIGTGGFMDTQYF
CDR3nt: TGCAGTGCTAGGCCTATTGGGACAGGGGGCTTTATGGATACGCAGTATTTT
v_gene: TRBV20-1
j_gene: TRBJ2-3
abundance: many
d_gene: TRBD1

CDR3aa: CASSPQVADGNTIYF
CDR3nt: TGTGCCAGCAGCCCCCAGGTGGCTGACGGAAACACCATATATTTT
v_gene: TRBV11-3
j_gene: TRBJ1-3
abundance: many
d_gene: -

CDR3aa: CSVVMNTEAFF
CDR3nt: TGCAGCGTTGTGATGAACACTGAAGCTTTCTTT
v_gene: TRBV29-1
j_gene: TRBJ1-1
abundance: many
d_gene: -

CDR3aa: CAISRDRARGETQYF
CDR3nt: TGTGCCATCAGCCGGGACAGGGCCCGGGGGGAGACCCAGTACTTC
v_gene: TRBV10-3
j_gene: TRBJ2-5
abundance: few
d_gene: TRBD1

CDR3aa: CASSLGGARSVYGYTF
CDR3nt: TGTGCCAGCAGCTTGGGAGGGGCAAGAAGTGTCTATGGCTACACCTTC
v_gene: TRBV5-4
j_gene: TRBJ1-2
abundance: few
d_gene: -

CDR3aa: CASTLLPGQGASYTF
CDR3nt: TGTGCCAGCACTCTACTCCCGGGACAGGGGGCCAGCTACACCTTC
v_gene: TRBV27
j_gene: TRBJ1-2
abundance: many
d_gene: TRBD1

CDR3aa: CASSRDIKVHEQYF
CDR3nt: TGTGCCAGCAGTCGGGACATAAAGGTCCACGAGCAGTACTTC
v_gene: TRBV12-3/TRBV12-4
j_gene: TRBJ2-7
abundance: many
d_gene: -

CDR3aa: CASMGVSNQPQHF
CDR3nt: TGTGCCAGCATGGGGGTTAGCAATCAGCCCCAGCATTTT
v_gene: TRBV2
j_gene: TRBJ1-5
abundance: many
d_gene: -

CDR3aa: CATSDVTEQETQYF
CDR3nt: TGTGCCACCAGTGACGTGACGGAACAAGAGACCCAGTACTTC
v_gene: TRBV24-1
j_gene: TRBJ2-5
abundance: many
d_gene: -

CDR3aa: CSPGGGGDVNTEAFF
CDR3nt: TGCAGTCCGGGGGGGGGCGGCGATGTGAACACTGAAGCTTTCTTT
v_gene: TRBV20-1
j_gene: TRBJ1-1
abundance: many
d_gene: -

CDR3aa: CASRRTGWQETQYF
CDR3nt: TGTGCCAGCAGAAGGACAGGGTGGCAAGAGACCCAGTACTTC
v_gene: TRBV4-2
j_gene: TRBJ2-5
abundance: many
d_gene: TRBD1

CDR3aa: CAWSVGAREYTEAFF
CDR3nt: TGTGCCTGGAGTGTAGGGGCCAGGGAGTACACTGAAGCTTTCTTT
v_gene: TRBV30
j_gene: TRBJ1-1
abundance: -
d_gene: -

CDR3aa: CASSSPGTRDNEQFF
CDR3nt: TGTGCCAGCAGTTCCCCCGGGACTAGGGACAATGAGCAGTTCTTC
v_gene: TRBV28
j_gene: TRBJ2-1
abundance: many
d_gene: TRBD2

CDR3aa: CASSPTGLAGERTQYF
CDR3nt: TGTGCCAGCTCACCAACGGGACTAGCGGGAGAAAGGACCCAGTACTTC
v_gene: TRBV18
j_gene: TRBJ2-5
abundance: many
d_gene: TRBD2

CDR3aa: CASSDGLDYGYTF
CDR3nt: TGTGCCAGCAGCGACGGGTTGGACTATGGCTACACCTTC
v_gene: TRBV11-1
j_gene: TRBJ1-2
abundance: many
d_gene: -

CDR3aa: CSVGQGGDTQYF
CDR3nt: TGCAGCGTTGGTCAGGGCGGGGATACGCAGTATTTT
v_gene: TRBV29-1
j_gene: TRBJ2-3
abundance: many
d_gene: -

CDR3aa: CASSFGLAGIRGAGELFF
CDR3nt: TGTGCCAGCAGTTTTGGCCTAGCGGGAATAAGGGGTGCCGGGGAGCTGTTTTTT
v_gene: TRBV12-3/TRBV12-4
j_gene: TRBJ2-2
abundance: many
d_gene: TRBD2

CDR3aa: CASSYSPSGNNEQFF
CDR3nt: TGTGCCAGCAGTTACTCCCCTAGCGGGAACAATGAGCAGTTCTTC
v_gene: TRBV6-5
j_gene: TRBJ2-1
abundance: many
d_gene: TRBD2

CDR3aa: CASSLYSPLHF
CDR3nt: TGTGCCAGCAGCTTATATTCACCCCTCCACTTT
v_gene: TRBV11-2
j_gene: TRBJ1-6
abundance: many
d_gene: -

CDR3aa: CSAIRDRTYEQYF
CDR3nt: TGCAGCGCCATCCGGGACAGAACCTACGAGCAGTACTTC
v_gene: TRBV29-1
j_gene: TRBJ2-7
abundance: few
d_gene: TRBD1

CDR3aa: CASSSEHSNQPQHF
CDR3nt: TGTGCCAGCAGTTCGGAGCATAGCAATCAGCCCCAGCATTTT
v_gene: TRBV12-3/TRBV12-4
j_gene: TRBJ1-5
abundance: many
d_gene: -

CDR3aa: CAWRGQGTITEAFF
CDR3nt: TGTGCCTGGAGAGGACAGGGGACGATCACTGAAGCTTTCTTT
v_gene: TRBV30
j_gene: TRBJ1-1
abundance: many
d_gene: TRBD1

CDR3aa: CSASPRSWEQYF
CDR3nt: TGCAGTGCTAGCCCCCGCAGTTGGGAGCAGTACTTC
v_gene: TRBV20-1
j_gene: TRBJ2-7
abundance: -
d_gene: -

CDR3aa: CSVTSGTSGTDTQYF
CDR3nt: TGCAGTGTTACCTCCGGGACCAGTGGGACAGATACGCAGTATTTT
v_gene: TRBV20-1
j_gene: TRBJ2-3
abundance: few
d_gene: -

CDR3aa: CASSSGTSRGSYNEQFF
CDR3nt: TGTGCCAGCAGTTCCGGGACTAGCAGGGGCTCCTACAATGAGCAGTTCTTC
v_gene: TRBV7-9
j_gene: TRBJ2-1
abundance: -
d_gene: TRBD2

CDR3aa: CASSGPGQSYGYTF
CDR3nt: TGCGCCAGCAGCGGCCCGGGGCAGTCCTATGGCTACACCTTC
v_gene: TRBV5-1
j_gene: TRBJ1-2
abundance: many
d_gene: -

CDR3aa: CASSLRGTSFEQYF
CDR3nt: TGTGCCAGCAGTTTGAGGGGGACTAGTTTCGAGCAGTACTTC
v_gene: TRBV12-3/TRBV12-4
j_gene: TRBJ2-7
abundance: many
d_gene: TRBD2

CDR3aa: CASSLSTSGGSTEAFF
CDR3nt: TGTGCCAGCAGCTTATCCACCTCGGGGGGGAGCACTGAAGCTTTCTTT
v_gene: TRBV7-9
j_gene: TRBJ1-1
abundance: few
d_gene: -

CDR3aa: CASGVLNTEAFF
CDR3nt: TGTGCTAGCGGGGTACTGAACACTGAAGCTTTCTTT
v_gene: TRBV11-2
j_gene: TRBJ1-1
abundance: many
d_gene: -

CDR3aa: CASSILGGGGGAFF
CDR3nt: TGTGCCAGCAGTATCCTCGGTGGGGGTGGAGGAGCTTTCTTT
v_gene: TRBV2
j_gene: TRBJ1-1
abundance: many
d_gene: -

CDR3aa: CASSLALAGGILSTDTQYF
CDR3nt: TGTGCCAGCAGCTTAGCGCTCGCGGGAGGGATTCTTAGCACAGATACGCAGTATTTT
v_gene: TRBV7-6
j_gene: TRBJ2-3
abundance: few
d_gene: TRBD2

CDR3aa: CASSKGETHNEQFF
CDR3nt: TGTGCCAGCAGTAAGGGAGAGACGCACAATGAGCAGTTCTTC
v_gene: TRBV6-1
j_gene: TRBJ2-1
abundance: many
d_gene: -

CDR3aa: CASSDPGQSHEQFF
CDR3nt: TGTGCCAGCAGTGACCCGGGACAATCACATGAGCAGTTCTTC
v_gene: TRBV25-1
j_gene: TRBJ2-1
abundance: many
d_gene: -

CDR3aa: CATSLGTGINEKLFF
CDR3nt: TGTGCCACCAGTCTGGGAACAGGGATAAATGAAAAACTGTTTTTT
v_gene: TRBV24-1
j_gene: TRBJ1-4
abundance: many
d_gene: -

CDR3aa: CSARDRSTDTQYF
CDR3nt: TGCAGCGCCCGGGACAGGAGCACAGATACGCAGTATTTT
v_gene: TRBV29-1
j_gene: TRBJ2-3
abundance: many
d_gene: TRBD1

CDR3aa: CSAATMASGGRETQYF
CDR3nt: TGCAGTGCTGCAACCATGGCTAGCGGGGGCCGGGAGACCCAGTACTTC
v_gene: TRBV20-1
j_gene: TRBJ2-5
abundance: -
d_gene: TRBD2